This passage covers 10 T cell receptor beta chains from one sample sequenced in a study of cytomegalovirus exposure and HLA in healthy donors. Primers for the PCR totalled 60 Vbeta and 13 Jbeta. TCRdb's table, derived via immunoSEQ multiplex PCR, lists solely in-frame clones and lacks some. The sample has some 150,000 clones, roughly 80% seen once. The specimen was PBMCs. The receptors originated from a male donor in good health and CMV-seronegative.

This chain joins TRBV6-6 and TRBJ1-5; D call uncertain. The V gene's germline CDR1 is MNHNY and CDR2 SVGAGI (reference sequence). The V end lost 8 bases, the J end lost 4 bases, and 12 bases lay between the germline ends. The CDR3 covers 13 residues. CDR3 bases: TGTGCCAGCTACATAAGTTTGAATCAGCCCCAGCATTTT. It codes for CASYISLNQPQHF.

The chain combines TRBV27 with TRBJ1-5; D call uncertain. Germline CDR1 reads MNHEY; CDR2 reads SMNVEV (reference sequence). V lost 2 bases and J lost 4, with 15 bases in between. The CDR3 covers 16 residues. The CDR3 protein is CASSLTAAGGNQPQHF. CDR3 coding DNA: TGTGCCAGCAGTTTAACGGCGGCTGGAGGGAATCAGCCCCAGCATTTT.

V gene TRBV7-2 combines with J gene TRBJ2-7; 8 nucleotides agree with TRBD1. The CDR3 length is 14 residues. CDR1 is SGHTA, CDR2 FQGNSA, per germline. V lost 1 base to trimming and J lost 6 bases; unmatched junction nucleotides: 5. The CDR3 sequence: CASSLVGQGLEQYF. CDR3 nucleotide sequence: TGTGCCAGCAGCTTAGTAGGACAGGGCCTCGAGCAGTACTTC.

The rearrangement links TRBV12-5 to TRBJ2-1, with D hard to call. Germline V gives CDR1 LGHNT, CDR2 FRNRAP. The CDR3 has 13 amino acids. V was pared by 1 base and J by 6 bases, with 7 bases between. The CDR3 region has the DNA TGTGCTAGTGGTTTGGGCCAGGCCAATGAGCAGTTCTTC. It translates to CASGLGQANEQFF.

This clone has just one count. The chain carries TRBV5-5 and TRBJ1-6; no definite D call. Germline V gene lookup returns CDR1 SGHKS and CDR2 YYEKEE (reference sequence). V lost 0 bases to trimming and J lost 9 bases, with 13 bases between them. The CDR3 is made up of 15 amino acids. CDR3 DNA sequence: TGTGCCAGCAGCTTGGACCCAGGCTCCGGTTCACCCCTCCACTTT. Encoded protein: CASSLDPGSGSPLHF.

CDR3 sequence (DNA): TGTGCCAGCAGCTTAGTTGGCGGGGGGGCCTACAATGAGCAGTTCTTC. Translating gives CASSLVGGGAYNEQFF. The V gene is TRBV7-2, the J gene TRBJ2-1; TRBD2 matches 9 bases. Germline CDR1 SGHTA, CDR2 FQGNSA. Losses at the gene ends were 1 base for V and 2 bases for J; bases not matched to a gene: 3. The CDR3 contains 16 residues.

DNA of the CDR3: TGCGCCACCAAGGGGACAGGGGACTACGAGCAGTACTTC. Amino acids: CATKGTGDYEQYF. The chain has TRBV4-1 and TRBJ2-7; 10 bases are shared with TRBD1. The CDR3 has 13 amino acids. The junction had 6 bases not matched to a gene; V was cut back by 10 bases and J by 3 bases. The V gene's germline CDR1 is MGHRA and CDR2 YSYEKL.

CDR3 coding DNA: TGTGCCAGCAGCCTTCCCCCCTACGAGCAGTACTTC. This gives the protein CASSLPPYEQYF. This sequence joins TRBV7-2 and TRBJ2-7; D ambiguous. CDR3 length: 12 amino acids. Germline V CDR1 and CDR2: SGHTA, FQGNSA. Trimming removed 5 bases at V and 2 bases at J, with 7 bases between. Drawing the rest from reference TRBV7-2 and TRBJ2-7, the complete variable domain is GAGVSQSPSNKVTEKGKDVELRCDPISGHTALYWYRQSLGQGLEFLIYFQGNSAPDKSGLPSDRFSAERTGGSVSTLTIQRTQQEDSAVYLCASSLPPYEQYFGPGTRLTVT.

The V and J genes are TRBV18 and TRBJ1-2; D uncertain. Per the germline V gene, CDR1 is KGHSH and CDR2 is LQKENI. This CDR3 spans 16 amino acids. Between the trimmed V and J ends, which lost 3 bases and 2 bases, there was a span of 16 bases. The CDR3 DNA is TGTGCCAGCTCACCCTCCCGAGGGAATAGCAACTATGGCTACACCTTC. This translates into CASSPSRGNSNYGYTF.

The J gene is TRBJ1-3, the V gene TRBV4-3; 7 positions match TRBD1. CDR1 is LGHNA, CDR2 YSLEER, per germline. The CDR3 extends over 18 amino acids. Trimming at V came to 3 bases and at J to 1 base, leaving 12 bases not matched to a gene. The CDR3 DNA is TGCGCCAGCAGCCACAATCGACGAGGGACAGTTTCTGGAAACACCATATATTTT. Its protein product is CASSHNRRGTVSGNTIYF.